The rows below give T cell receptor beta chains drawn from one sample of a study of cytotoxic CD8 clonotypes in ibrutinib-treated CLL. Profiling relied on immunoSEQ multiplex PCR, and the TCRdb table lists in-frame clones only, not all of them. The table has approximately 100,000 clones, 70% to 80% seen once. Sequences were derived from PBMCs, sampled after 12 months of ibrutinib treatment. The origin of the receptors is a human donor with chronic lymphocytic leukemia. Both conserved end residues are part of each CDR3. The D gene is left open where the match is weak. Only some rows state a clone size, as once, few, many or a class for expanded clones.

abundance	v_gene	d_gene	j_gene	CDR3nt	CDR3aa
-	TRBV7-2	-	TRBJ2-5	TGTGCCAGCAGCTTGGGAATACCACAGGGTTTCCAAGAGACCCAGTACTTC	CASSLGIPQGFQETQYF
-	TRBV5-1	TRBD2	TRBJ2-3	TGCGCCAGCAGCTTGGGAGCGGGGGGGCCGGGCACAGATACGCAGTATTTT	CASSLGAGGPGTDTQYF
-	TRBV5-6	-	TRBJ1-2	TGTGCCAGCAGCTTGGACCCTAACTATGGCTACACCTTC	CASSLDPNYGYTF
-	TRBV6-6	-	TRBJ1-1	TGTGCCAGCAGTTCCCGGACACCTGTGAACACTGAAGCTTTCTTT	CASSSRTPVNTEAFF
-	TRBV7-2	-	TRBJ1-2	TGTGCCAGCAGCTTAGGTACAGGGCGGACAGTTCAGAACACCTTC	CASSLGTGRTVQNTF
-	TRBV7-2	-	TRBJ2-6	TGTGCCAGCAGCTTCGGGGGATCTGGGGCCAACGTCCTGACTTTC	CASSFGGSGANVLTF
-	TRBV11-3	-	TRBJ1-1	TGTGCCAGCAGCTTAGGGGGTTCGGCCCGCGGTACTGAAGCTTTCTTT	CASSLGGSARGTEAFF
once	TRBV29-1	TRBD2	TRBJ2-7	TGCAGCGTTGAAGGGGACTTTAGCGGGGGACGCTACGAGCAGTACTTC	CSVEGDFSGGRYEQYF
-	TRBV7-8	-	TRBJ1-2	TGTGCCAGCAGCCACGGCGGGGATGGGTCCTATGGCTACACCTTC	CASSHGGDGSYGYTF
many	TRBV7-3	-	TRBJ2-7	TGTGCCAGCAGCCCTGTGGGGGGATACGAGCAGTACTTC	CASSPVGGYEQYF
-	TRBV2	TRBD1	TRBJ1-4	TGTGCCAGCAGGCGCACAGGGGGCGGAACTAATGAAAAACTGTTTTTT	CASRRTGGGTNEKLFF
-	TRBV6-1	-	TRBJ2-3	TGTGCCAGCTCAACTAGCTTAGATACGCAGTATTTT	CASSTSLDTQYF
-	TRBV7-9	-	TRBJ1-1	TGTGCCAGCAGCTTACCCCAGAACACTGAAGCTTTCTTT	CASSLPQNTEAFF
few	TRBV30	-	TRBJ2-2	TGTGCCTGGAGTGTAAAGGCTAACCTTAGACCCGGGGAGCTGTTTTTT	CAWSVKANLRPGELFF
few	TRBV21-1	-	TRBJ2-5	TGTGCCAGCAGCAAAATCCCGAGAGGGGGTCCCAGGGCTGAGACCCAGTACTTC	CASSKIPRGGPRAETQYF
-	TRBV10-3	-	TRBJ2-2	TGTGCCATCAGTGACGGGAGCCCGGACACCGGGGAGCTGTTTTTT	CAISDGSPDTGELFF
-	TRBV7-9	-	TRBJ2-5	TGTGCCAGCAGCCGTTCCCGGACGGCAGACCAAGAGACCCAGTACTTC	CASSRSRTADQETQYF
-	TRBV10-3	-	TRBJ2-1	TGTGCCATCAGTGAGTTCGATAGGGGAAAAGGTGAGCAGTTCTTC	CAISEFDRGKGEQFF
-	TRBV29-1	TRBD1	TRBJ2-5	TGCAGCGTTGGGGGGACAGGGGCAGGAGAGACCCAGTACTTC	CSVGGTGAGETQYF
few	TRBV6-5	-	TRBJ2-2	TGTGCCAGCAGTTCAAGCGGGGAGCTGTTTTTT	CASSSSGELFF
-	TRBV10-1	-	TRBJ2-7	TGCGCCAGCAGTGAGAGGGTTACCTACGAGCAGTACTTC	CASSERVTYEQYF
-	TRBV5-1	-	TRBJ2-2	TGCGCCAGCAGTCGTATGGGGGGCGAAGGGGAGCTGTTTTTT	CASSRMGGEGELFF
-	TRBV6-1	-	TRBJ2-5	TGTGCCAGCAGTGGTGGAGGGGGCGAGTTCATCCGGGAGACCCAGTACTTC	CASSGGGGEFIRETQYF
-	TRBV7-7	-	TRBJ2-5	TGTGCTAGCAGCTTAGAAAAGGACTCCCTTCAGTACTTC	CASSLEKDSLQYF
-	TRBV29-1	-	TRBJ2-7	TGCAGCGTTGAAAAGGGCAGGGGGGTCGACGAGCAGTACTTC	CSVEKGRGVDEQYF
few	TRBV11-3	-	TRBJ2-1	TGTGCCAGCAGCTTTGGGGCCTCCCTTGGAGAGCAGTTCTTC	CASSFGASLGEQFF
-	TRBV9	TRBD1	TRBJ2-1	TGTGCCAGCAGCGTAGCAGTCGACACAGGGGCAGCCTACAATGAGCAGTTCTTC	CASSVAVDTGAAYNEQFF
-	TRBV7-2	-	TRBJ2-5	TGTGCCAGCAGCTCAGTTCACAGGACCCAAGAGACCCAGTACTTC	CASSSVHRTQETQYF
-	TRBV7-2	-	TRBJ2-3	TGTGCCAGCAGCTTATCGACAGGCACAGATACGCAGTATTTT	CASSLSTGTDTQYF
few	TRBV18	-	TRBJ1-2	TGTGCCAGCTCACAAAGACAGGATGGCTACACCTTC	CASSQRQDGYTF
-	TRBV7-2	TRBD2	TRBJ2-3	TGTGCCAGCAGCTTAGGTAGCGGGGGGGCGAGGAATACGCAGTATTTT	CASSLGSGGARNTQYF
-	TRBV4-2	TRBD2	TRBJ2-5	TGTGCCAGCAGGGGAGCGGGGGGGCAAGAGACCCAGTACTTC	CASRGAGGQETQYF
-	TRBV9	-	TRBJ1-1	TGTGCCAGCAGCGTAGATCCGGGACAAACTGAAGCTTTCTTT	CASSVDPGQTEAFF
-	TRBV28	-	TRBJ1-5	TGTGCCAGCAGTTCTAACGAACGGGGGATCGCCCAGCATTTT	CASSSNERGIAQHF
-	TRBV10-1	-	TRBJ2-5	TGCGCCAGCAGTTTTAGACCGGGAGAGACCCAGTACTTC	CASSFRPGETQYF
-	TRBV19	TRBD1	TRBJ1-1	TGTGCCAGTAGGATCGGGACAGGGGGGAACACTGAAGCTTTCTTT	CASRIGTGGNTEAFF
-	TRBV19	TRBD1	TRBJ2-7	TGTGCCAGTAGCCGGGGACAGGGTGGCAACGAGCAGTACTTC	CASSRGQGGNEQYF
-	TRBV2	-	TRBJ2-5	TGTGCCAGCAGTGAACAAGGGATTTTCCAAGAGACCCAGTACTTC	CASSEQGIFQETQYF
-	TRBV30	-	TRBJ2-1	TGTGCCTGGAGGACACGACTGAGCTCCTACAATGAGCAGTTCTTC	CAWRTRLSSYNEQFF
-	TRBV6-5	TRBD1	TRBJ2-3	TGTGCCAGCAGTTACTCAGGGACAGGGAACACAGATACGCAGTATTTT	CASSYSGTGNTDTQYF
-	TRBV5-1	TRBD1	TRBJ2-2	TGCGCCAGCATGCTGGGACAGGTCAACGGGGAGCTGTTTTTT	CASMLGQVNGELFF
-	TRBV19	TRBD1	TRBJ1-5	TGTGCCAGTAGTACCTTGACAGGGAAGCGTCAGCCCCAGCATTTT	CASSTLTGKRQPQHF
once	TRBV4-3	-	TRBJ2-1	TGCGCCAGCAGCCAAGGCCCGAAGGGGGGGACCTACAATGAGCAGTTCTTC	CASSQGPKGGTYNEQFF
once	TRBV7-9	TRBD2	TRBJ2-5	TGTGCCAGCAGCTGGTCTAGCGGGGGAGAGACCCAGTACTTC	CASSWSSGGETQYF
-	TRBV18	TRBD2	TRBJ2-1	TGTGCCAGCTCACCACCGGTTAGCGGGGATTACAATGAGCAGTTCTTC	CASSPPVSGDYNEQFF